Sequencing of this T cell receptor (beta chain) was carried out in a study of T cell responses to AZD1222 COVID-19 vaccine (dated by TCRdb to the early 2020s). Concerning the study at large: A total of 230 or so trial participants underwent TCR sequencing, of whom some 210 received two doses of AZD1222 and 26 received two doses of the MenACWY control vaccine. Trial participants were enrolled by age into 18-55, 56-69 and 70-plus year subgroups, with about 150, 28 and 57 TCR-sequenced participants respectively.

The sample's time point label, in plain terms: about 28 days (+/-7) after the second vaccine dose. AZD1222 recipients whose second dose came at about 4 weeks and those whose second dose came at about 12 weeks were combined into one group, since spike-specific TCR depth and breadth did not differ between the two schedules. Vaccinee samples came from UK trials COV001 and COV002, including a single-blind randomized controlled phase 2/3 trial of AZD1222 (ChAdOx1 nCoV-19) in healthy adults. For TCRbeta chain sequencing, PBMC samples were collected from trial participants at day 0 and at day 28 after the second dose. The CDR3 measures 14 amino acids from cysteine to phenylalanine. CDR3 DNA is the only sequence kept; it has 42 bases, read in frame from the first base. CDR1 and CDR2 (SGHRS, YFSETQ) derive from the germline V gene. V lost 3 bases and J lost 5 bases; the stretch between them is 12 bases long.

Concerning this clone itself: The antigen this receptor binds is unknown. Base qualities were left out, and no much larger clone turns up one base away.

On the study overall, not on this receptor specifically: Spike-specific TCR breadth and depth rose significantly after two AZD1222 doses compared with day 0 and with MenACWY recipients. The 56-69-year group was small, and its depth increase did not reach significance, likely because of low power. Because no day 14 peak-response samples were available, repertoires were characterized only after the peak T cell response. The whole spike protein was spanned by vaccine-associated CD4 TCRs, and dominant responses were seen in regions 160-218 and 743-854. Epitopes outside the regions mutated in the B.1.351 and B.1.1.7 variants were reportedly recognized by nearly half of the unique spike-specific TCRs. Only a handful of AZD1222 recipients were SARS-CoV-2 seropositive at baseline, limiting conclusions about previously exposed vaccinees. Participants were mostly white British, with more females than males. The authors suggested clonal diversity may have been underestimated.

The CDR3 regions of human TCRbeta chains were analyzed by immunosequencing. In the original analysis: TCRs in the repertoires were compared against a reference library of SARS-CoV-2-specific TCRs that had been generated with the MIRA antigen-specificity platform. Breadth was defined as the fraction of unique TCRs that were SARS-CoV-2-associated. Depth was defined as the fraction of total T cells that were SARS-CoV-2-associated. Using the MIRA data, each spike-specific TCR was mapped to the spike region that the TCR reacts to and placed in a CD4 or CD8 class. Log10-transformed breadth and depth values were compared by one-way ANOVA with Sidak's multiple comparisons tests. The clones in this table, taken by TCRdb from immuneACCESS, are in-frame only. Not every clone is retained; where verified, under half of the shortfall comes from an unresolved V gene, and the cause of the rest is unknown. Clone size and V and J calls were adopted from that table, with D and trimming inferred from the DNA. The sample contains under 150,000 clones, roughly 90% of them found a single time. The ten largest account for roughly 5.7% of the sample.

The chain employs TRBV5-1 and TRBJ2-1; the D segment could be TRBD2, given 7 matching bases. This TCR came from an adult who received the AZD1222 COVID-19 vaccine. The sample in question was peripheral blood, obtained 28 days after the second AZD1222 dose. Here the CDR3 is given as CASSWRGRDNEQFF. Here is the DNA: TGCGCCAGCAGCTGGCGGGGGCGCGACAATGAGCAGTTCTTC.